These 14 T cell receptor beta chains originate from one sample sequenced in a study of shared clonotypes between healthy human individuals. Assay: immunoSEQ multiplex PCR; the TCRdb copy retains only in-frame clones and omits some. The sample records about 560,000 clones, around 78% being singletons. The sequenced sample was PBMCs. These receptors were collected from a woman aged 40 to 50 in good health. Some clones in this sample may be carry-over from other donors' samples.

The V call is TRBV5-4, the J call TRBJ2-7; 7 nucleotides line up with TRBD1. CDR1 is SGHNT and CDR2 is YYREEE in the germline V gene (reference sequence). V gave up 4 bases and J gave up 5 bases; unmatched junction bases: 9. The CDR3 consists of 14 residues. Here the CDR3 reads CASSNTGEGDEQYF. The CDR3 nucleotides read TGTGCCAGCAGCAACACAGGGGAAGGGGACGAGCAGTACTTC.

This rearrangement joins TRBV28 to TRBJ2-7; maybe TRBD1 (5 bases). Germline values: CDR1 MDHEN, CDR2 SYDVKM. This CDR3 has 12 amino acids. Trimming took off 6 bases at V and 4 bases at J, with 10 bases between the two ends. This CDR3 is CASRPSGYEQYF. The CDR3 coding sequence is TGTGCCAGCAGACCCTCAGGGTACGAGCAGTACTTC.

This clone was observed a single time. One base away lies a much larger clone, so this may be a sequencing read error. At the DNA level, this CDR3 is encoded by other sequences in the same sample as well. This chain joins TRBV7-9 and TRBJ1-1, with D hard to call. Germline assignment: CDR1 SEHNR and CDR2 FQNEAQ (reference sequence). The V and J ends lost 6 bases and 5 bases respectively, with 13 bases between them. The CDR3 consists of 13 residues. The CDR3 DNA reads as TGTGCCAGCAGAATGCTGCAGAATACTGAAGCTTTCTTT. Its protein is CASRMLQNTEAFF.

The chain links TRBV5-1 to TRBJ1-2; no reliable D call. CDR3 size: 16 residues. In germline, CDR1 is SGHRS, CDR2 YFSETQ. Trimming left V 3 bases short and J 2 bases short, with 17 bases between. CDR3: CASSSAQHGENYGYTF. DNA for the CDR3: TGCGCCAGCAGCTCCGCCCAACATGGTGAAAACTATGGCTACACCTTC.

This rearrangement joins TRBV4-1 to TRBJ2-3; 14 positions match TRBD2. The CDR3 covers 19 residues. The germline gives CDR1 MGHRA, CDR2 YSYEKL. Trimming took 2 bases from V and 3 from J; bases not matched to a gene: 10. The chain's CDR3 is CASSQSEGGLAGETDTQYF. In nucleotides, the CDR3 is TGCGCCAGCAGCCAATCCGAGGGGGGACTAGCGGGAGAGACAGATACGCAGTATTTT.

The rearrangement links TRBV6-4 to TRBJ2-2; 7 bases are shared with TRBD2. CDR1 is MRHNA, CDR2 SNTAGT, per germline. J was trimmed by 1 base and V by 5 bases; bases with no gene match: 4. This CDR3 has 15 residues. CDR3 protein: CASSITSENTGELFF. The CDR3, as DNA: TGTGCCAGCAGTATTACTAGCGAGAACACCGGGGAGCTGTTTTTT.

The CDR3 DNA is TGCGCCAGCCGTAGGACTAGCGGGACCGGGGGGGGGACCCAGTACTTC. It specifies CASRRTSGTGGGTQYF. The V call is TRBV5-1, the J call TRBJ2-5; TRBD2 matches at 12 bases. In germline, CDR1 is SGHRS, CDR2 YFSETQ. The CDR3 contains 16 residues. The ends lost 7 bases at V and 7 bases at J; junction bases unmatched: 14.

The chain links TRBV7-8 to TRBJ1-5; D is ambiguous. This CDR3 region has 15 residues. Deletions cut 5 bases from V and 5 bases from J, with 16 bases between. Germline CDR1 and CDR2: SGHVS and FQNEAQ. The CDR3 region is CASSRRLGLDQPQHF. CDR3 bases: TGTGCCAGCAGCCGGCGGCTGGGTTTAGATCAGCCCCAGCATTTT.

J is TRBJ2-7 and V is TRBV5-6; TRBD2 agrees at 8 bases. Germline trimming cut 4 bases from V and 2 bases from J; bases unmatched to any gene: 5. Germline values: CDR1 SGHDT, CDR2 YYEEEE. The CDR3 consists of 14 residues. As DNA, the CDR3 is TGTGCCAGCAGCAGGGGACTAGACCCCTACGAGCAGTACTTC. This translates into CASSRGLDPYEQYF.

The chain joins TRBV5-1 to TRBJ2-7; D possibly corresponds to TRBD1 (6 bases). This CDR3 spans 14 amino acids. The V gene lost 4 bases and the J gene lost 6 bases, with 17 bases spanning the gap. The germline V gene has CDR1 SGHRS and CDR2 YFSETQ. CDR3 DNA: TGCGCCAGCAGCACCTACGCTGCAGGGGTCGAGCAGTACTTC. It yields the protein CASSTYAAGVEQYF.

A remark on this clone: The sample carries other DNA sequences with the same CDR3. The chain couples TRBV5-1 to TRBJ2-3; D not certain. CDR1 is SGHRS, CDR2 YFSETQ, per germline. The CDR3 extends over 15 amino acids. With 0 bases removed from V and 0 bases from J, the gap between germline ends came to 8 bases. The CDR3 DNA reads as TGCGCCAGCAGCTTGGTTGGGGTTAGCACAGATACGCAGTATTTT. It encodes CASSLVGVSTDTQYF.

This clone was counted between two and nine times. This chain joins TRBV19 and TRBJ1-5, with D unclear. The CDR3 runs to 15 residues. Trimming took off 7 bases at V and 1 base at J, with 14 bases between the two ends. Germline values: CDR1 LNHDA, CDR2 SQIVND (reference sequence). CDR3 sequence: CASTRDHMSNQPQHF. The CDR3 coding sequence is TGTGCCAGTACTAGGGATCATATGAGCAATCAGCCCCAGCATTTT. The full variable domain, in which reference TRBV19 and TRBJ1-5 provide the parts outside the CDR3, is DGGITQSPKYLFRKEGQNVTLSCEQNLNHDAMYWYRQDPGQGLRLIYYSQIVNDFQKGDIAEGYSVSREKKESFPLTVTSAQKNPTAFYLCASTRDHMSNQPQHFGDGTRLSIL.

This clone was seen a single time. V usage is TRBV9 and J usage is TRBJ2-1, with 10 bases fitting TRBD2. Trimming at V came to 4 bases and at J to 4 bases, leaving 2 bases not matched to a gene. There are 14 residues in the CDR3. Per the germline V gene, CDR1 is SGDLS and CDR2 is YYNGEE. This CDR3 is CASSRTSGYNEQFF. CDR3 nucleotide sequence: TGTGCCAGCAGCAGGACTAGCGGATACAATGAGCAGTTCTTC.

This chain links TRBV28 with TRBJ2-5; 11 bases are a match to TRBD2. The germline CDR1 and CDR2 sequences are MDHEN and SYDVKM. This CDR3 is 15 amino acids long. The junction had 9 bases not matched to a gene; V was cut back by 8 bases and J by 4 bases. The CDR3 DNA sequence: TGTGCCAGCTGCATAGCGGGAGGGCATAGAGAGACCCAGTACTTC. Amino acid sequence: CASCIAGGHRETQYF.